This T cell receptor (beta chain) was documented in a study of blood T cell repertoires in COVID-19. The CDR3 contains 15 residues. Germline V gene lookup returns CDR1 SGHAT and CDR2 FQNNGV. V lost 5 bases and J lost 2, with 12 bases in between. Here immunoSEQ multiplex PCR was the method, and the copy in TCRdb shows in-frame clones only, minus some. Among about 300,000 clones listed, around nine tenths were seen once. The chain has TRBV11-2 and TRBJ2-2; no reliable D call. The receptor was isolated from a woman aged 25 to 39 with COVID-19, enrolled during active disease. Sequencing used peripheral blood. CDR3 DNA sequence: TGTGCCAGCAGCACCGTTAACCTAAACACCGGGGAGCTGTTTTTT. Its translation: CASSTVNLNTGELFF.